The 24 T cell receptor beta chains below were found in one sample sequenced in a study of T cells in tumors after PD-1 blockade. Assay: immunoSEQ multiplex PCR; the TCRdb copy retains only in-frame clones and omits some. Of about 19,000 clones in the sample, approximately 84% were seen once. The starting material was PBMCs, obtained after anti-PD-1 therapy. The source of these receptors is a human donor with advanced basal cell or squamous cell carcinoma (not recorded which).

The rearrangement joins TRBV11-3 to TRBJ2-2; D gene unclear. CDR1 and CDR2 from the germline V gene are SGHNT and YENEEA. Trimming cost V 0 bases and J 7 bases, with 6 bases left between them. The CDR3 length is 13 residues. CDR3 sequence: CASSLEGVGELFF. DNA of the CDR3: TGTGCCAGCAGCTTAGAGGGCGTCGGGGAGCTGTTTTTT.

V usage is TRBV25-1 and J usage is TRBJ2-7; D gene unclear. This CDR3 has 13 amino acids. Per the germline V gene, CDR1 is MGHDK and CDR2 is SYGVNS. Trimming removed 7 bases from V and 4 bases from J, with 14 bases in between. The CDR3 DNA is TGTGCCAGCATAGGGCAGGCGAATTACGAGCAGTACTTC. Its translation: CASIGQANYEQYF.

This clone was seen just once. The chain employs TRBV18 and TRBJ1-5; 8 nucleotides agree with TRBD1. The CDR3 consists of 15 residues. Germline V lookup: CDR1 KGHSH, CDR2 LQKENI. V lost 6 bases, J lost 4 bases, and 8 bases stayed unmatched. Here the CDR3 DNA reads TGTGCCAGCTCGCGAGGACAGGGAGGTAATCAGCCCCAGCATTTT. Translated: CASSRGQGGNQPQHF. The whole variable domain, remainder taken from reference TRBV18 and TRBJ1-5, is NAGVMQNPRHLVRRRGQEARLRCSPMKGHSHVYWYRQLPEEGLKFMVYLQKENIIDESGMPKERFSAEFPKEGPSILRIQQVVRGDSAAYFCASSRGQGGNQPQHFGDGTRLSIL.

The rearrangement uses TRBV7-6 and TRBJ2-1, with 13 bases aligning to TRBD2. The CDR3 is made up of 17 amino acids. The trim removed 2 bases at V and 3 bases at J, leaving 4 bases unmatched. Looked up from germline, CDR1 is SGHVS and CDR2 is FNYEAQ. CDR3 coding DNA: TGTGCCAGCAGCTTACGCCGGACTAGCGGGGGCTACAATGAGCAGTTCTTC. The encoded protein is CASSLRRTSGGYNEQFF.

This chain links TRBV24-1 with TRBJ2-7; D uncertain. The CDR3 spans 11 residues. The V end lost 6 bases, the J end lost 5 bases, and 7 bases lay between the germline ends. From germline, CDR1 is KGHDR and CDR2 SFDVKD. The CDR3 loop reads CATSTEHEQYF. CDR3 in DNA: TGTGCCACCAGTACCGAACACGAGCAGTACTTC.

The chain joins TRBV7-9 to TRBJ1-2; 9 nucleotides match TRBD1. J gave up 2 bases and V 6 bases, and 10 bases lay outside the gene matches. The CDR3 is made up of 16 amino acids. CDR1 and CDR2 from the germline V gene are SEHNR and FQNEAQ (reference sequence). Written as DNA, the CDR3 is TGTGCCAGCAGTCTTACCGTAGGACAGGGGAACTATGGCTACACCTTC. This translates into CASSLTVGQGNYGYTF.

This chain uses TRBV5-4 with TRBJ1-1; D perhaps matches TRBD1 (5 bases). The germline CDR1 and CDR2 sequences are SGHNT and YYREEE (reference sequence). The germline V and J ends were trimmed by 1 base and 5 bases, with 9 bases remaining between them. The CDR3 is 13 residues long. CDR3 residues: CASSLSGGTEAFF. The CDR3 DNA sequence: TGTGCCAGCAGCTTGTCGGGGGGTACTGAAGCTTTCTTT.

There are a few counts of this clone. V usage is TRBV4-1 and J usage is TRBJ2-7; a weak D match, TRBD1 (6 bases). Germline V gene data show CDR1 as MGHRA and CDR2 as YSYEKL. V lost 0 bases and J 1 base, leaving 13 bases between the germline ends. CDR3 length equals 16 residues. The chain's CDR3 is CASSQDPRRGSYEQYF. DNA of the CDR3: TGCGCCAGCAGCCAAGATCCCAGAAGGGGGTCCTACGAGCAGTACTTC.

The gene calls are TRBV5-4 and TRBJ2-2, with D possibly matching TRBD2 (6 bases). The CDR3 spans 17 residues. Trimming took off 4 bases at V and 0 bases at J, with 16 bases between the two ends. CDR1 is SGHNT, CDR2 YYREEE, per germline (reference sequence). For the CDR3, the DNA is TGTGCCAGCAGCGGGCGTGGCGGGGACGCGAACACCGGGGAGCTGTTTTTT. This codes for CASSGRGGDANTGELFF.

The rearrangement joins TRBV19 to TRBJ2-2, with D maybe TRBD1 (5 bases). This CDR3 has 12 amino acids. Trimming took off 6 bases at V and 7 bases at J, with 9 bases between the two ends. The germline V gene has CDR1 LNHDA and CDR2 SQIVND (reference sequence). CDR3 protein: CASSQGVGELFF. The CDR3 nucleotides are TGTGCCAGTAGCCAAGGGGTCGGGGAGCTGTTTTTT.

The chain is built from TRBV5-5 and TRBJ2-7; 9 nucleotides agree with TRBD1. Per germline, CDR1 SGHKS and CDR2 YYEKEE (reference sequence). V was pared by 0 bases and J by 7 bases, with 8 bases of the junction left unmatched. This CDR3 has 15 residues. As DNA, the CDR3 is TGTGCCAGCAGCTTGGTTGTACAGGGGGCGGGAGAGCAGTACTTC. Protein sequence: CASSLVVQGAGEQYF.

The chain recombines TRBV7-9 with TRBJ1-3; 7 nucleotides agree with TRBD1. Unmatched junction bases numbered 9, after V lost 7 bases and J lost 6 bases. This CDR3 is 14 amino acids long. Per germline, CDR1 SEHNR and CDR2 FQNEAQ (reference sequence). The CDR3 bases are TGTGCCAGCATATTAGGGGGCCTGGCAAACACCATATATTTT. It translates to CASILGGLANTIYF.

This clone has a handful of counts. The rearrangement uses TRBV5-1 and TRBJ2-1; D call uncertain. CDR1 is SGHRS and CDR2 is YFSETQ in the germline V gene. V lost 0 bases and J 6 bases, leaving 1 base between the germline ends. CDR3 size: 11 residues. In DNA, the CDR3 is TGCGCCAGCAGCTTGGGCAATGAGCAGTTCTTC. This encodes CASSLGNEQFF.

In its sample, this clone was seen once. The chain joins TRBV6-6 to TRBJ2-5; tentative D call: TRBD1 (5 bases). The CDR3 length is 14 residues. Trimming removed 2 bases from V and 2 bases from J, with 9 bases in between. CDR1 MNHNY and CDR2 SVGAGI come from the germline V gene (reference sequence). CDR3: CASSYRQTQETQYF. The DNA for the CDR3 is TGTGCCAGCAGTTACAGACAGACACAAGAGACCCAGTACTTC.

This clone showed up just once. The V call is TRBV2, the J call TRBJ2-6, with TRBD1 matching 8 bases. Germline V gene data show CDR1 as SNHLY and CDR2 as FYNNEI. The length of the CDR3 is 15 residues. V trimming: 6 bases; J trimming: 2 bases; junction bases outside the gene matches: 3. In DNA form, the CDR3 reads TGTGCCAGCAGAGAGACAGGGGCTGGGGCCAACGTCCTGACTTTC. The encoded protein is CASRETGAGANVLTF.

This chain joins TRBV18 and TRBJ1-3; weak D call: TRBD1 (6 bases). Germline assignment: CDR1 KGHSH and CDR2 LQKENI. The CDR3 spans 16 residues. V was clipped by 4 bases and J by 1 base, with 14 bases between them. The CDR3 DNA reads TGTGCCAGCTCACTGCGACAGGTCACATCTGGAAACACCATATATTTT. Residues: CASSLRQVTSGNTIYF.

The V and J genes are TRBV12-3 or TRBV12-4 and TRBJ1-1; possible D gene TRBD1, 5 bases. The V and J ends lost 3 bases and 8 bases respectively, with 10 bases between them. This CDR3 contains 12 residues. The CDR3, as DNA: TGTGCCAGCAGTTTCCGGACAAAAGAAGCTTTCTTT. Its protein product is CASSFRTKEAFF.

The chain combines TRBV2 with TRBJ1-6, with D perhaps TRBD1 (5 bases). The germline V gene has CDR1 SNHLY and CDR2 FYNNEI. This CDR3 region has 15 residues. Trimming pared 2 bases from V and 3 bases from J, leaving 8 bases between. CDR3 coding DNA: TGTGCCAGCAGTGAACAGGGTAGCTATAATTCACCCCTCCACTTT. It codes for CASSEQGSYNSPLHF.

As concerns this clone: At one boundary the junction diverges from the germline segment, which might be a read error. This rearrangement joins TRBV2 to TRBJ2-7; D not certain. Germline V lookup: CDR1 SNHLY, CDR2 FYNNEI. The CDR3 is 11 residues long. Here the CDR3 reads CASSYSDEQYF. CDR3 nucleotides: TGTGCCAGCAGTTACTCCGACGAGCAGTACTTC. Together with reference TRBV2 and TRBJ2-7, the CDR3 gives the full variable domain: EPEVTQTPSHQVTQMGQEVILRCVPISNHLYFYWYRQILGQKVEFLVSFYNNEISEKSEIFDDQFSVERPDGSNFTLKIRSTKLEDSAMYFCASSYSDEQYFGPGTRLTVT.

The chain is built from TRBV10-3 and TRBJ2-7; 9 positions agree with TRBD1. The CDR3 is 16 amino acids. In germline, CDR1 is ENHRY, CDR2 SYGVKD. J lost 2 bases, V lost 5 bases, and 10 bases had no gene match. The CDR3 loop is CAISRTGTGSAYEQYF. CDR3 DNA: TGTGCCATCAGTAGAACCGGGACAGGGTCTGCCTACGAGCAGTACTTC.

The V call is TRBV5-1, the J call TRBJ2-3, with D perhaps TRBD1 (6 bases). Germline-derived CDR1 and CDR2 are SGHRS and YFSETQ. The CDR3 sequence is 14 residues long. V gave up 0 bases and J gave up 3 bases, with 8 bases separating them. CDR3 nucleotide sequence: TGCGCCAGCAGCTTGGAGGGGGTAACAGATACGCAGTATTTT. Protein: CASSLEGVTDTQYF.

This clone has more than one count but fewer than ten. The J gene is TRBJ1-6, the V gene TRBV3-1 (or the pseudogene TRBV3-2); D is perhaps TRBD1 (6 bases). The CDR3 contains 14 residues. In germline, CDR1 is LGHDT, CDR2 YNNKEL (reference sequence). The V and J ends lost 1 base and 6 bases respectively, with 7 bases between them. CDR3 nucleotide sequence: TGTGCCAGCAGCCAAGTCAGGGGTAATTCACCCCTCCACTTT. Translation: CASSQVRGNSPLHF.

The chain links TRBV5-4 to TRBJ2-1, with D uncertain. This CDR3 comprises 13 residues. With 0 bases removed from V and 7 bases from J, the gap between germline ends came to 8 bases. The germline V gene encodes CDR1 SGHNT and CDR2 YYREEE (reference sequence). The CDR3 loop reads CASSLARENEQFF. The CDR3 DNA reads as TGTGCCAGCAGCTTGGCCCGAGAGAATGAGCAGTTCTTC.

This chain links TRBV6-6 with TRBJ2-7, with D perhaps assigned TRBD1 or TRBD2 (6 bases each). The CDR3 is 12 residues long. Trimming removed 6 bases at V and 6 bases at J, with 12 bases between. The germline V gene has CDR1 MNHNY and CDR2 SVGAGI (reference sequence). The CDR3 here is CASRLQGGEQYF. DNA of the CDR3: TGTGCCAGCAGATTACAGGGAGGCGAGCAGTACTTC.